This T cell receptor beta chain was documented in a study of CD8 T cells in ankylosing spondylitis. The study, taken as a whole, reports: From matched ankylosing spondylitis synovial fluid, disease-linked clones were reportedly recovered at significantly enriched levels. Previously reported in reactive arthritis synovial fluid and blood were some of the motif variants. Disease-linked clones displayed a CD8+ phenotype and appeared relatively rarely in peripheral blood. Apparently characteristic of ankylosing spondylitis blood was a TCR beta motif (roughly eight highly homologous variants).

In the case of this clonotype: As yet, its antigen is unknown.

Preparation of TCR beta libraries was done by quantitative 5'-RACE with molecular barcodes. Using its own MiXCR run on the 5' RACE reads, TCRdb lists one record per CDR3 protein. The sample includes under 950,000 distinct CDR3 sequences, 15% to 20% of them seen just once. V dropped 7 bases and J dropped 0; count of bases not matched to a gene: 5. The CDR3 loop spans 15 amino acids. Sequencing was carried out using blood, either unsorted or a sorted T cell fraction (not recorded which). The source is a male donor with ankylosing spondylitis. The V and J genes are TRBV12-3 or TRBV12-4 and TRBJ2-3, with TRBD2 identical over 9 bases. This CDR3 reads CASTLTSGSTDTQYF. The CDR3 nucleotides are TGTGCCAGCACCCTAACTAGCGGGAGCACAGATACGCAGTATTTT.